The sequence of this T cell receptor beta chain was determined in a study of blood T cells in healthy people across ages (dated by TCRdb to between 2014 and 2017). About the study as a whole: Template switching captured roughly one uniquely barcoded TCR beta cDNA molecule per two T cells in model experiments. Donors were grouped into four age groups: young (average approximately 15 years), middle-aged (39), aged (around 60) and long-lived (about 89). To track age-related changes in TCR beta repertoire diversity, the study relied on deep sequencing normalized with unique cDNA molecular identifiers. Two additional independent replicas of 1 million unique cDNA reads from the same blood draw were analyzed for two donors (one aged 18 to 29 and one aged 80 or older).

Results and caveats for the whole study, not just this receptor: Compared with the aged group, the long-lived group had more naive CD4+ T cells, fewer expanded clones and increased TCR diversity, a pattern suggesting age selection. Estimates of total diversity from one million sequenced T cells were regarded as lower bounds and underestimates. Since profiling was done on bulk unsorted PBMCs, naive and antigen-experienced compartments could not be conclusively compared. Because donor CMV infection status was unknown, age-related changes in expanded clonotypes were potentially confounded. As age increased, observed TCR beta diversity per million T cells dropped in a roughly linear way, and a significant reduction was already evident by age about 40. The percentage of naive T cells measured by flow cytometry correlated strongly with observed TCR beta diversity.

The donors were some 39 Caucasian individuals from Russia, aged roughly 6 to 90 years, who were systemically healthy. Each donor gave approximately 10 milliliters of peripheral blood, collected into EDTA-treated Vacutainer tubes. Ficoll-Paque density-gradient centrifugation was used to isolate PBMCs, with at least 6.5 million per sample. Trizol reagent was used to extract total RNA from PBMCs, with at least 5.5 micrograms per sample. The percentages of naive CD45RAhigh/CD27high T cells were determined by flow cytometry on a PBMC aliquot from every donor. In the case of this clonotype: What this receptor recognizes is not known. Per-base quality was not reported, and no clone a single base away is much larger than it.

The method was 5' RACE. This sample was sequenced with an Illumina HiSeq 2500. A second PCR of roughly 7 to 11 cycles was performed with a sample-barcoded 5' primer and a J-beta primer mix. A template-switch 5' adaptor carrying 12 random nucleotides introduced a unique molecular identifier onto each TCR beta cDNA molecule. Each sample yielded at least 2.5 million CDR3-containing paired-end reads. All of the RNA was converted into first-strand cDNA using the Mint cDNA synthesis kit, with a TRBC-specific oligonucleotide serving as the primer. All cDNA was treated with uracil-DNA glycosylase and then went through a first 18-cycle PCR with the universal primers M1SS and BC2_uni_R. Turning to the authors' computational methods: Normalization of each sample was performed by random selection of 1 million high-quality reads, each carrying a distinct molecular identifier. Instead of being binned into consensus sequences, reads with shared molecular identifiers were discarded. MiTCR, run with a Q25 quality threshold and the strictest error-elimination algorithm, handled CDR3 identification, clonotype clustering and error correction. A nonparametric unseen species model using Euler transformation provided a lower-bound estimate of total TCR beta diversity. The raw public reads went through TCRdb reprocessing: fastp at Q25, MiXCR clone calling, in-frame beta chains kept. Under each unique CDR3 protein, matching rows form one entry showing the most common genes and DNA. TCRdb, not the authors, supplied the V and J calls. This sample lists about 560,000 distinct CDR3 sequences; roughly a quarter were detected once. About 3.9% of the sample is in the top ten clones.

The sample was also reused in another study, on T cells of mothers and their children. That second report states: The donors were nine systemically healthy Caucasian individuals, made up of three mothers and their six children. cDNA synthesis used all of the extracted RNA, with around 1.6 ug of RNA in each 15 ul reaction. Sample barcodes and 2-4 random nucleotides were added via the M1S primer in the second PCR. More than 8 million TCR beta CDR3 reads were obtained from each mother, and approximately 3 million reads were obtained from each child. In both related and unrelated pairs, thymic selection shapes the output of TCR recombination in a similar way, with inherited differences having only a minor effect. Normalized repertoire overlap was always slightly but never significantly higher in related than unrelated mother-child pairs. No persistent microchimeric T cell clones were found, with a detection sensitivity of approximately 100 clones per million clonotypes. The study used deep NGS to compare TCR beta repertoires of mothers and children, seeking features distinguishing related mother-child pairs from unrelated individuals. The mean age was about 37 +/- 4 years for the mothers and about 12 +/- 4 years for the children. Libraries were sequenced on Illumina HiSeq 2000 with 100+100 nt paired-end reads after adapter ligation with NEBNext reagents. To prevent cross-contamination, the mother and child libraries were prepared one month apart and sequenced in separate runs. Between roughly 500,000 and 2,100,000 distinct TCR beta clonotypes were identified per donor. Naive TCR beta clonotypes were estimated from low-frequency clonotypes matched to each donor's FACS-determined naive share, without sorting.

Source material: blood. The origin of this receptor is a boy between 2 and 10 years old in good health.

The base sequence is TGTGCCAGCAGTCCTCACAGGGCTGAGCAGTTCTTC. Translated, this gives CASSPHRAEQFF. The rearranged segments are TRBV12-3 or TRBV12-4 and TRBJ2-1; D gene: possibly TRBD1, on 6 matching bases. V is shortened by 5 bases, J by 9 bases, and the region joining them spans 11 bases. Taken from cysteine to phenylalanine, the CDR3 has 12 residues. CDR3 DNA is the only sequence kept; it has 36 bases, read in frame from the first base.